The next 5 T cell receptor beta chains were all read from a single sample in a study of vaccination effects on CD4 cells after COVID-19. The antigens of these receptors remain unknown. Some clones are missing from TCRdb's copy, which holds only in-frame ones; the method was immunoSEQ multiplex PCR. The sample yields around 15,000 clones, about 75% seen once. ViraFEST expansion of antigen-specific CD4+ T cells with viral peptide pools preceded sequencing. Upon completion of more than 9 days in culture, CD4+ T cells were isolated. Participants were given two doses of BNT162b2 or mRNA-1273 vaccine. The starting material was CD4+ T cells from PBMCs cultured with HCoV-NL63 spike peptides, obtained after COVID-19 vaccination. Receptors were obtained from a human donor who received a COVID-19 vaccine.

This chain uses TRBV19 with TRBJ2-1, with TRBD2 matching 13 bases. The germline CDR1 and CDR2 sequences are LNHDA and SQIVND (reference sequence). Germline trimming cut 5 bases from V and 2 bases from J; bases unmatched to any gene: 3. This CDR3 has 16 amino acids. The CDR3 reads CASSLTSGRAYNEQFF. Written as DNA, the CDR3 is TGTGCCAGTAGTCTAACTAGCGGGAGGGCCTACAATGAGCAGTTCTTC.

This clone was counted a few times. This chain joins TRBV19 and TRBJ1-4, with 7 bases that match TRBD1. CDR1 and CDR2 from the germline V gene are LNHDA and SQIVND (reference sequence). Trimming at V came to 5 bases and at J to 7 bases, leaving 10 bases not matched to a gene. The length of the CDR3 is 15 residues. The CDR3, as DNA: TGTGCCAGTAGTGCCACGACAGGGACGGCTGAAAAACTGTTTTTT. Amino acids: CASSATTGTAEKLFF.

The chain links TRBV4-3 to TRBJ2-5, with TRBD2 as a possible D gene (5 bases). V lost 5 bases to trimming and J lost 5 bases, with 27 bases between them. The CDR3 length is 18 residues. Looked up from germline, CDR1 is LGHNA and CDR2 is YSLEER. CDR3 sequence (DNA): TGCGCCAGCAGCTCCTCCTTTTTCCCAGGACTGAAGGTGGAGACCCAGTACTTC. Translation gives CASSSSFFPGLKVETQYF.

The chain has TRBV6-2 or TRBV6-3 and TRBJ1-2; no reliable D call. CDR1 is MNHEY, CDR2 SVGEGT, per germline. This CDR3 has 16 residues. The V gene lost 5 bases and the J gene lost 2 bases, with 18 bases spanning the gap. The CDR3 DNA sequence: TGTGCCAGCAGTCGGACTCCACCCTCTTTCAACTATGGCTACACCTTC. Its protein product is CASSRTPPSFNYGYTF.

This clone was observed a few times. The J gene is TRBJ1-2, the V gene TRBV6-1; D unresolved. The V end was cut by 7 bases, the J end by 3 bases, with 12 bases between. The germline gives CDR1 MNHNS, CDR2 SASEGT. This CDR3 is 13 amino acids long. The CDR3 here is CASMQDGYYGYTF. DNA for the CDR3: TGTGCCAGCATGCAAGACGGATACTATGGCTACACCTTC.